Listed below are T cell receptor beta chains from one sample, sequenced in a study of shared clonotypes between healthy human individuals. Sequencing used immunoSEQ multiplex PCR; TCRdb keeps in-frame clones, though not all of them. The sample lists about 1,800,000 clones, less than 95% occurring once. Sequenced sample: naive CD8+ T cells sorted from blood. These receptors originate from a man in his late teens or twenties in good health. Both conserved end residues are part of each CDR3. D genes are given only for firm matches. Only part of the rows carry a size: once, few, many, or a class if the clone is expanded.

cdr3_aa: CASSVARLGFEQYF
cdr3_nt: TGTGCCAGCAGCGTAGCCAGGCTAGGTTTCGAGCAGTACTTC
v_call: TRBV9
d_call: NA
clone_size: NA
j_call: TRBJ2-7

cdr3_aa: CASSLAGSRRNQPQHF
cdr3_nt: TGTGCCAGCAGCTTAGCAGGCTCCAGGCGAAATCAGCCCCAGCATTTT
v_call: TRBV7-9
d_call: NA
clone_size: few
j_call: TRBJ1-5

cdr3_aa: CASSWTESYEQYF
cdr3_nt: TGTGCCAGCAGTTGGACGGAGTCCTACGAGCAGTACTTC
v_call: TRBV5-6
d_call: NA
clone_size: NA
j_call: TRBJ2-7

cdr3_aa: CASSPGTGAYEQYF
cdr3_nt: TGTGCTAGCAGCCCGGGGACAGGGGCCTACGAGCAGTACTTC
v_call: TRBV7-7
d_call: TRBD1
clone_size: once
j_call: TRBJ2-7

cdr3_aa: CATFDSYEQYF
cdr3_nt: TGTGCCACCTTCGACTCCTACGAGCAGTACTTC
v_call: TRBV6-5
d_call: NA
clone_size: NA
j_call: TRBJ2-7

cdr3_aa: CAISVYAGFFDSGANVLTF
cdr3_nt: TGTGCCATCAGTGTCTATGCGGGCTTCTTCGACTCTGGGGCCAACGTCCTGACTTTC
v_call: TRBV10-3
d_call: NA
clone_size: NA
j_call: TRBJ2-6

cdr3_aa: CSVEGLAGGTEETQYF
cdr3_nt: TGCAGCGTTGAGGGACTAGCGGGGGGTACTGAAGAGACCCAGTACTTC
v_call: TRBV29-1
d_call: TRBD2
clone_size: NA
j_call: TRBJ2-5

cdr3_aa: CASSLPWQGDYEQYF
cdr3_nt: TGTGCCAGCAGTTTACCCTGGCAGGGAGACTACGAGCAGTACTTC
v_call: TRBV27
d_call: NA
clone_size: NA
j_call: TRBJ2-7

cdr3_aa: CASSLGEVATEQYF
cdr3_nt: TGTGCCAGCAGCTTGGGGGAGGTAGCGACCGAGCAGTACTTC
v_call: TRBV5-6
d_call: NA
clone_size: NA
j_call: TRBJ2-7

cdr3_aa: CASSPGGHYEQYF
cdr3_nt: TGTGCCAGCAGCCCGGGGGGTCACTACGAGCAGTACTTC
v_call: TRBV5-6
d_call: TRBD2
clone_size: NA
j_call: TRBJ2-7

cdr3_aa: CASSLWDRRTDTQYF
cdr3_nt: TGCGCCAGCAGCTTGTGGGACAGAAGGACAGATACGCAGTATTTT
v_call: TRBV5-1
d_call: TRBD1
clone_size: NA
j_call: TRBJ2-3

cdr3_aa: CASSIANSDEQYF
cdr3_nt: TGTGCCAGTAGTATAGCCAACTCAGACGAGCAGTACTTC
v_call: TRBV19
d_call: NA
clone_size: NA
j_call: TRBJ2-7

cdr3_aa: CATTPGGPGGESNEKLFF
cdr3_nt: TGTGCCACCACGCCCGGGGGGCCAGGGGGCGAATCTAATGAAAAACTGTTTTTT
v_call: TRBV15
d_call: TRBD1
clone_size: NA
j_call: TRBJ1-4

cdr3_aa: CASSPGLAGAYTQYF
cdr3_nt: TGTGCCAGCAGTCCGGGACTAGCGGGAGCCTATACGCAGTATTTT
v_call: TRBV27
d_call: TRBD2
clone_size: NA
j_call: TRBJ2-3

cdr3_aa: CASSVGPRSEAFF
cdr3_nt: TGTGCCAGCAGTGTGGGCCCCAGGTCTGAAGCTTTCTTT
v_call: TRBV6-1
d_call: NA
clone_size: NA
j_call: TRBJ1-1

cdr3_aa: CASSPNGLGYTF
cdr3_nt: TGTGCCAGCAGCCCCAACGGCTTGGGCTACACCTTC
v_call: TRBV6-5
d_call: NA
clone_size: NA
j_call: TRBJ1-2

cdr3_aa: CASSLDRVLGGNTIYF
cdr3_nt: TGTGCCAGCAGCTTAGATCGGGTCCTGGGCGGAAACACCATATATTTT
v_call: TRBV11-3
d_call: NA
clone_size: once
j_call: TRBJ1-3

cdr3_aa: CASSQDPGQYGYTF
cdr3_nt: TGTGCCAGCAGCCAAGATCCAGGGCAGTATGGCTACACCTTC
v_call: TRBV14
d_call: NA
clone_size: NA
j_call: TRBJ1-2

cdr3_aa: CASSGKGGTEAFF
cdr3_nt: TGTGCCAGCAGCGGTAAGGGGGGCACTGAAGCTTTCTTT
v_call: TRBV9
d_call: NA
clone_size: NA
j_call: TRBJ1-1

cdr3_aa: CSVEGTGNTGELFF
cdr3_nt: TGCAGCGTTGAAGGGACAGGAAACACCGGGGAGCTGTTTTTT
v_call: TRBV29-1
d_call: TRBD1
clone_size: NA
j_call: TRBJ2-2

cdr3_aa: CASSVGASDDEQFF
cdr3_nt: TGTGCCAGCAGCGTAGGGGCTAGCGACGATGAGCAGTTCTTC
v_call: TRBV9
d_call: NA
clone_size: NA
j_call: TRBJ2-1

cdr3_aa: CASSHSGVGNEQFF
cdr3_nt: TGTGCCAGCTCACATAGCGGGGTGGGCAATGAGCAGTTCTTC
v_call: TRBV27
d_call: TRBD2
clone_size: NA
j_call: TRBJ2-1

cdr3_aa: CAISESTGTGLTDTQYF
cdr3_nt: TGTGCCATCAGTGAGTCGACGGGGACAGGATTGACAGATACGCAGTATTTT
v_call: TRBV10-3
d_call: TRBD1
clone_size: once
j_call: TRBJ2-3

cdr3_aa: CASMGLSYEQYF
cdr3_nt: TGTGCCAGCATGGGACTCTCCTACGAGCAGTACTTC
v_call: TRBV27
d_call: NA
clone_size: NA
j_call: TRBJ2-7

cdr3_aa: CASSSRTASNQPQHF
cdr3_nt: TGTGCCAGCAGTTCACGGACAGCTAGCAATCAGCCCCAGCATTTT
v_call: TRBV6-1
d_call: NA
clone_size: few
j_call: TRBJ1-5

cdr3_aa: CASSVEEASAFSTDTQYF
cdr3_nt: TGTGCCAGCAGCGTAGAGGAGGCTAGCGCCTTTAGCACAGATACGCAGTATTTT
v_call: TRBV9
d_call: NA
clone_size: NA
j_call: TRBJ2-3

cdr3_aa: CASSNAYEQYF
cdr3_nt: TGCGCCAGCAGTAACGCATACGAGCAGTACTTC
v_call: TRBV4-1
d_call: NA
clone_size: NA
j_call: TRBJ2-7

cdr3_aa: CASSFDSQETQYF
cdr3_nt: TGTGCCAGCAGCTTTGACAGCCAAGAGACCCAGTACTTC
v_call: TRBV5-3
d_call: NA
clone_size: NA
j_call: TRBJ2-5